These 8 T cell receptor beta chains originate from one sample sequenced in a study of regulatory T cells in long-lasting Graves disease. Stated time point: persistent/refractory GD, antithyroid drugs over 5 years with positive TRAb. The TCR library was made from RNA that had been extracted from PBMCs in TRIzol. CDR3-region Arm-PCR and iRepertoire HTBI primers produced the TCR beta libraries. TCRdb analysed the multiplex PCR reads with MiXCR anew, one entry per CDR3 protein. The sample includes over 450,000 distinct CDR3 sequences, 20% to 25% of them seen just once. The material sequenced was peripheral blood mononuclear cells (PBMCs), taken when the disease was refractory, from a patient treated with antithyroid drugs. These receptor sequences come from a female donor with Graves disease.

This chain connects TRBV29-1 to TRBJ1-3, with D possibly being TRBD1 (5 bases). The germline gives CDR1 SQVTM, CDR2 ANQGSEA. With 6 bases removed from V and 0 bases from J, the gap between germline ends came to 12 bases. This CDR3 is 14 amino acids long. This CDR3 is CSVLTVSSGNTIYF. In DNA, the CDR3 is TGCAGCGTCCTGACAGTTAGCTCTGGAAACACCATATATTTT.

In this sample, this clonotype turned up many times. The V gene is TRBV12-3 or TRBV12-4, the J gene TRBJ1-4; D perhaps matches TRBD1 (5 bases). Deletions cut 5 bases from V and 7 bases from J, with 17 bases between. The CDR3 has 15 residues. The CDR3 here is CASSPGRGAVEKLFF. The CDR3 region has the DNA TGTGCCAGCAGTCCCGGGAGGGGAGCGGTTGAAAAACTGTTTTTT.

This clonotype occurred many times. The CDR3 spells CASRPGTGRNTEAFF. CDR3 bases: TGTGCCAGCAGACCCGGAACAGGGCGGAACACTGAAGCTTTCTTT. This chain connects TRBV5-5 to TRBJ1-1; D may be TRBD1 (6 bases). This CDR3 has 15 residues. V lost 5 bases, J lost 1 base, and 15 bases lay in between. Germline-derived CDR1 and CDR2 are SGHKS and YYEKEE (reference sequence).

There are many counts of this clonotype. The chain has TRBV7-9 and TRBJ1-4; D is undetermined. Germline V gene lookup returns CDR1 SEHNR and CDR2 FQNEAQ (reference sequence). The CDR3 is made up of 18 amino acids. V was clipped by 4 bases and J by 0 bases, with 18 bases between them. CDR3 protein: CASSSPLVASATNEKLFF. CDR3 nucleotides: TGTGCCAGCAGCTCCCCCTTAGTGGCAAGTGCAACTAATGAAAAACTGTTTTTT.

J is TRBJ2-2 and V is TRBV25-1; 8 bases align to TRBD1. The germline CDR1 and CDR2 sequences are MGHDK and SYGVNS. This CDR3 spans 17 amino acids. After removal of 3 bases from V and 6 bases from J, the junction contained 12 bases not matched to a gene. This CDR3 reads CASSDSSRDRRAGELFF. In DNA, the CDR3 is TGTGCCAGCAGTGACTCTTCACGGGACAGGAGGGCCGGGGAGCTGTTTTTT.

V usage is TRBV12-3 or TRBV12-4 and J usage is TRBJ2-1; D remains unclear. The germline V and J ends were trimmed by 7 bases and 8 bases, with 15 bases remaining between them. The CDR3 spans 13 residues. CDR3 sequence (DNA): TGTGCCAGCACCCAGTCTGAAGTGCATGAGCAGTTCTTC. This encodes CASTQSEVHEQFF.

The chain has TRBV7-2 and TRBJ2-1, with 7 bases identical to TRBD2. The trim removed 0 bases at V and 10 bases at J, leaving 3 bases unmatched. The CDR3 is made up of 13 amino acids. CDR1 is SGHTA and CDR2 is FQGNSA in the germline V gene. CDR3 region: CASSLAGGPEQFF. CDR3 nucleotide sequence: TGTGCCAGCAGCTTAGCGGGAGGGCCAGAGCAGTTCTTC.

The table lists this clonotype with a few counts. This sequence joins TRBV12-3 or TRBV12-4 and TRBJ1-4, with TRBD1 identical over 7 bases. CDR3 length: 15 amino acids. J gave up 4 bases and V 7 bases, and 9 bases lay outside the gene matches. The CDR3 is CASKIRQGGNEKLFF. CDR3 DNA: TGTGCCAGCAAGATACGACAGGGTGGTAATGAAAAACTGTTTTTT.